The sequence of this T cell receptor beta chain was determined in a study of shared clonotypes between healthy human individuals (dated by TCRdb to the early 2020s). About the full investigation: The cohort comprised two women and a few men aged 18 to 49 years. For each donor, CD4 naive and CD4 memory were each run on three plates, CD8 naive on two plates, and CD8 memory on one plate. To estimate repertoire size and how much clonotype sharing occurs between individuals, the study deeply sequenced the blood TCR repertoires of five healthy adults. To increase sequencing depth and limit assay-specific biases, different laboratories used diverse techniques to prepare libraries and sequence TCR repertoires. Leukapheresis yielded between about 0.85 and 10 billion PBMCs per donor. Summary of the overall study and its limitations: Sampling was limited to blood, and TCR repertoires in tissue likely differ from TCR repertoires in blood. Clonotypes shared by all four sorted-subset donors showed higher generation probabilities than non-shared clonotypes. Incomplete sequencing was indicated by rarefaction of sorted-subset datasets, despite the large sequencing depth. Naive subsets generally had larger estimated clonotype richness than memory subsets. Based on pairwise subsampling, the degree of clonotype sharing among donors was expected to be affected by sequencing depth. Because the study included a small number of donors, the genetic and exposure-history diversity represented was limited. Around 5% of naive CD4, 3.5% of naive CD8, 2% to 2.5% of memory CD4, and around 0.42% of memory CD8 clonotypes were shared across several donors.

Using the deep immunoSEQ assay, multiplex PCR amplified TCR CDR3 regions from genomic DNA. Extracted genomic DNA from each cell subset was distributed evenly across all wells of several immunoSEQ 96-well plates, and each plate was treated as a replicate. Each replicate PCR for sorted subsets received approximately 200 ng genomic DNA, equal to roughly 29,000 T cell genomes. Purified libraries were quantified with a Qubit 3.0 fluorometer, sized on a Bioanalyzer 2100, and re-quantified with the KAPA Library Quantification kit. Every immunoSEQ 96-well plate was sequenced on a separate single-read 150-cycle Illumina NextSeq 550 flow cell. In the paper's pipeline: Because the immunoSEQ output held only junctional sequences and lacked quality scores, the filtering could not match the filtering applied to full-length reads. To assign V/J genes and CDR3, sequences were annotated against IMGT germline references using PyIR, a Python wrapper for IgBLAST v1.9. Any read was removed if the V/J assignment was weak (E-value above 1e-6), the CDR3 was missing, or the read contained stop codons, out-of-frame junctions, or ambiguous translated residues. V3J clonotypes were defined by identical inferred V gene, J gene, and CDR3 amino acid sequence. The percentage overlap between two repertoires was calculated by dividing the number of shared unique clonotypes by the size of the smaller repertoire. Repertoire richness was assessed with RTK rarefaction, the Chao1 estimator, and Recon v2.1 estimates of unobserved clonotypes. OLGA was used to compute generation probabilities for all TCRbeta clonotypes that the gDNA method yielded from a few donors. TCRdb's version of the immuneACCESS table is confined to in-frame rearrangements and falls short of the full clone set. An unresolved V gene accounts for under half of the shortfall where checked; the remainder is of unknown origin. The V and J calls and clone size are taken from that table; D and trimming were inferred from the DNA. Across this sample there are around 2.5 million clones, with 93% seen only once. 0.36% of the sample is in the top ten clones.

The germline V gene sets CDR1 to MNHEY and CDR2 to SVGAGI. Trimming removed 0 bases from V and 1 base from J, leaving 6 bases between the germline ends. There are 14 amino acids in the CDR3, from cysteine to phenylalanine inclusive. Only the CDR3 part of the read is kept: 42 bases, read in frame from the first base. To note about this clone: It lacks a known antigen. No much larger clonotype is one base removed from it; base qualities were not supplied. The sample contains more than one DNA sequence encoding this CDR3.

Donors were healthy HIV-negative adults with no recently reported acute infections or vaccinations. Every donor was a Caucasian adult residing in Nashville, Tennessee, USA. CD4+ T cells were enriched through magnetic negative selection, after which naive cells were positively selected on CD45RA and the remaining negative fraction served as the memory subset. Blood was collected by leukapheresis, and PBMCs were isolated by Ficoll-Histopaque density gradient centrifugation and then cryopreserved in liquid nitrogen vapor phase. Analytical flow cytometry was used to check the purity and quantity of every magnetically sorted T cell population. Genomic DNA was isolated from each sorted fraction and quantified by UV absorbance on a Nanodrop 2000c.

The sequence links TRBV6-5 to TRBJ2-5, with no confidently assigned D gene. The sequence came from a man between 18 and 35 years old in good health. Some clones in this sample may be carry-over from other donors' samples. The sample taken for sequencing was naive CD4+ T cells from PBMCs. The sample's cell subset or site, from its label and the paper: CD45RA+ positively selected. The DNA reads as follows: TGTGCCAGCAGTTACTCGGGGTTCCAAGAGACCCAGTACTTC. It codes for CASSYSGFQETQYF.